The T cell receptor beta chain described here comes from a study of OX40 agonist ivuxolimab in advanced cancers. Sequencing was performed with immunoSEQ multiplex PCR; in TCRdb, only in-frame clones are kept and a portion is missing. Of about 100,000 clones detected, over 75% appear once; the ten largest clones hold roughly 0.3%. With 5 bases clipped from V and 0 bases from J, the junction kept 6 bases outside the gene matches. Germline V CDR1 and CDR2: SSHAT, FNYEAQ (reference sequence). This CDR3 contains 16 residues. Sampled blood was obtained at baseline, cycle 4 day 1, and cycle 7 day 1. The TCR was taken from an adult with an advanced solid tumor such as melanoma, head and neck, liver or kidney cancer. Material: CD4+ or CD8+ T cells sorted from blood, obtained in a trial of the OX40 agonist ivuxolimab. This chain joins TRBV7-7 and TRBJ2-3; TRBD2 matches 9 bases. The CDR3 loop reads CASSPGSGGSTDTQYF. CDR3 DNA sequence: TGTGCCAGCAGCCCAGGGAGCGGGGGGAGCACAGATACGCAGTATTTT.